This TCR beta chain was sequenced for a study of Ad26.COV2.S vaccination and SARS-CoV-2 variants. Study-wide results and limits: In vaccinated individuals, spike-specific CD8+ and CD4+ T cell responses reportedly displayed substantial breadth. Breadth measured for non-spike TCRs was similar across vaccine and placebo recipients.

Sample treatment: 19 received Ad26.COV2.S at low or high dose, single or two shots; about 5 received placebo; per-sample allocation not given. Specimens were obtained on day 63 following the first vaccine or placebo injection. Some clones are missing from TCRdb's copy, which holds only in-frame ones; the method was immunoSEQ multiplex PCR. The sample contains some 340,000 clones, 85% to 90% of which appear only once. Points on this clone: Its antigen remains unidentified.

CDR3 length: 11 residues. V shed 5 bases and J shed 3 bases, with 5 bases lying between them. Germline V CDR1 and CDR2: SGDLS, YYNGEE. This clonotype originated in a person aged 18-60 years who received the Ad26.COV2.S COVID-19 vaccine or a placebo. The chain recombines TRBV9 with TRBJ1-2; D is uncertain. The sample consisted of peripheral blood, taken in a trial of Ad26.COV2.S vaccine versus placebo. CDR3 region: CASRRDYGYTF. In DNA, the CDR3 is TGTGCCAGCAGGAGGGACTATGGCTACACCTTC.